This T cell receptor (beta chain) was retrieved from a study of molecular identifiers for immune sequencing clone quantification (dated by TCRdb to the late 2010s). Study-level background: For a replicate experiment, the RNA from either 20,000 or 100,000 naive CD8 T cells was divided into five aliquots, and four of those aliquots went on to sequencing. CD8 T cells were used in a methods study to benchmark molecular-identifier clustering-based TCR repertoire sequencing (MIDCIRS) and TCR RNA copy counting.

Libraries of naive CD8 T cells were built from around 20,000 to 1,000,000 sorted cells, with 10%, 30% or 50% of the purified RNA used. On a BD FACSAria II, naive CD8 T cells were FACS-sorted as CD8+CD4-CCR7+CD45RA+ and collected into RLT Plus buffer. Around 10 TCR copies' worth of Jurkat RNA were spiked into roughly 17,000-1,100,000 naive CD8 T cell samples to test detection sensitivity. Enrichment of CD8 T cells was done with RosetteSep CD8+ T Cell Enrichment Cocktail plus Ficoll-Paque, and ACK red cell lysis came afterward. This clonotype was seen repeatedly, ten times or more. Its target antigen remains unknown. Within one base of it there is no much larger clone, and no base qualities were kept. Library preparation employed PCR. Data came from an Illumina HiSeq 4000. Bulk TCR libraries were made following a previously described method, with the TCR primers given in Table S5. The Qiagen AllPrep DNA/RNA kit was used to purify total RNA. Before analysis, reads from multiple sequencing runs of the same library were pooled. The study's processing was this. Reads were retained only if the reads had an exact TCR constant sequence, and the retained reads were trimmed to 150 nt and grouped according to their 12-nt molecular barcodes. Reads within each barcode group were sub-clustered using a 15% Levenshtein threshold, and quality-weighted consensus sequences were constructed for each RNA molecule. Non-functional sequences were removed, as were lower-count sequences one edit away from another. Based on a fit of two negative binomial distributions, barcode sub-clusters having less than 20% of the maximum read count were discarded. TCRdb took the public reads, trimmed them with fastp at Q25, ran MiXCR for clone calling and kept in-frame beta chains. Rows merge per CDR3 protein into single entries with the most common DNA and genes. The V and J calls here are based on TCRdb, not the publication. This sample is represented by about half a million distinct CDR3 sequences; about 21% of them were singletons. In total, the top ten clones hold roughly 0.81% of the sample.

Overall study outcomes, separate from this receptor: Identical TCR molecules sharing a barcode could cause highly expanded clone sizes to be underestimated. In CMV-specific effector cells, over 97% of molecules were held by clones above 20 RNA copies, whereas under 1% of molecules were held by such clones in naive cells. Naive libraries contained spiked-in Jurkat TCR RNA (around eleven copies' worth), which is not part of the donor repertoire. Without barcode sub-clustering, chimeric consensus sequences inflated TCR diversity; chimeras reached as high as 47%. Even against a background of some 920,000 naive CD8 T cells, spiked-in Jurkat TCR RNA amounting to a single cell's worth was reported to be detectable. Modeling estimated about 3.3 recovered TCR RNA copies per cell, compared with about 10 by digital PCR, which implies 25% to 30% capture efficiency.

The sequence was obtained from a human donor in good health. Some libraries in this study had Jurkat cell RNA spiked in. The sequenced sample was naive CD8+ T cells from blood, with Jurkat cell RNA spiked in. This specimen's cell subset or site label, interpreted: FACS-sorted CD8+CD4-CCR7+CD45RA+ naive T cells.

The CDR3 region: CASVETVNYGYTF. At the DNA level, the sequence is TGTGCCAGCGTAGAGACAGTTAACTATGGCTACACCTTC. The V gene is TRBV6-1 and the J gene is TRBJ1-2, and possibly TRBD1, on 5 matching bases. The germline V gene provides CDR1 MNHNS and CDR2 SASEGT. The CDR3 holds 13 amino acids from the cysteine to the phenylalanine. The sequence is cut down to CDR3 DNA, 39 bases in frame from base 1. Trimming costs V 8 bases and J 1 base, and their ends lie 11 bases apart.